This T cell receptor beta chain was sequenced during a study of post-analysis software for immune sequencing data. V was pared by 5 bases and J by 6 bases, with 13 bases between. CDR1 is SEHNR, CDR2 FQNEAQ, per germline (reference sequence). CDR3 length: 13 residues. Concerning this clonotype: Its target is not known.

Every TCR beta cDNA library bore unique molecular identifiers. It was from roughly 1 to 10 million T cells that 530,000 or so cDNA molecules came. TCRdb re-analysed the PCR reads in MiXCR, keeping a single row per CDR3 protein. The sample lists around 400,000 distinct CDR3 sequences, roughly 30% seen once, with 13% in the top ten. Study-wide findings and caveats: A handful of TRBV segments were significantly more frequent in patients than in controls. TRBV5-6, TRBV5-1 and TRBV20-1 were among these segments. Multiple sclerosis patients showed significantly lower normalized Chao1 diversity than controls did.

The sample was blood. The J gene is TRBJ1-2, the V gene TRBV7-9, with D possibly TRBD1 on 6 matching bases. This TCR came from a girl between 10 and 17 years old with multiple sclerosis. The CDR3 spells CASSRPGVHGYTF. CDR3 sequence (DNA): TGTGCCAGCAGCCGTCCAGGGGTGCATGGCTACACCTTC. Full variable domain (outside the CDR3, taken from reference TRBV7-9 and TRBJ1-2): DTGVSQNPRHKITKRGQNVTFRCDPISEHNRLYWYRQTLGQGPEFLTYFQNEAQLEKSRLLSDRFSAERPKGSFSTLEIQRTEQGDSAMYLCASSRPGVHGYTFGSGTRLTVV.